This T cell receptor (delta chain) is drawn from a study of delta chains in infants with herpesvirus infections. Whole-study context: The search targeted a public fetal Vdelta1/Vgamma8 clonotype after postnatal CMV infection. Study-wide findings and caveats: Limitations included few samples and no matched controls for race or environment. The public clonotype appeared only at the first post-infection time point.

PBMC RNA was reverse transcribed using gamma-chain- and delta-chain-specific primers. TCRdb re-called the RT-PCR reads with CATT. The sample contains 550 to 650 delta-chain clones, approximately 37% of which appear only once. With respect to this clone: Antigen: not known. A read error is likely here: a far larger clone is one base away.

This CDR3 has 15 amino acids. Germline CDR1 is TSDPSYG and CDR2 is QGSYDQQN (reference sequence). V lost 2 bases and J lost 8, with 18 bases in between. The sample here was peripheral blood, taken at time point 2 of longitudinal follow-up. The TCR sequence derives from a human donor who was a Ugandan infant, either HIV-exposed or HIV-unexposed (not recorded which). V gene TRAV14/DV4 combines with J gene TRDJ1, with no clear D. DNA for the CDR3: TGTGCAATGAGAGAGCTACTTCGAATACCCGGCAAACTCATCTTT. As protein: CAMRELLRIPGKLIF.